The 23 T cell receptor beta chains below come from one sample, sequenced in a study of T cells in Graves' hyperthyroidism and ophthalmopathy (dated by TCRdb to about 2019). The library was prepared using multiplex PCR. The instrument given in TCRdb is Illumina HiSeq 2000. Amplification of TCR beta CDR3 regions was carried out from RNA transcripts. The TCR CDR3 was subjected to a first round of RT-PCR using the HTBI primer set and the Qiagen OneStep RT-PCR kit. TCRdb reprocessing: public reads trimmed at Q25 with fastp, clones called with MiXCR, in-frame beta chains kept. Each CDR3 protein appears once, grouped with its most common genes and DNA. The sample table shows about 360,000 distinct CDR3 sequences, and 25% are seen once. Around 67% of the sample is in the top ten clones. Material: blood. All receptors derive from a middle-aged man with Graves' hyperthyroidism.

The chain recombines TRBV5-1 with TRBJ1-5, with TRBD1 matching over 8 bases. V was clipped by 4 bases and J by 5 bases; unmatched bases: 2. From germline, CDR1 is SGHRS and CDR2 YFSETQ. CDR3 length equals 13 residues. In DNA form, the CDR3 reads TGCGCCAGCAGCCTACAGGGGGATCAGCCCCAGCATTTT. As protein: CASSLQGDQPQHF. The full variable domain, in which reference TRBV5-1 and TRBJ1-5 provide the parts outside the CDR3, is KAGVTQTPRYLIKTRGQQVTLSCSPISGHRSVSWYQQTPGQGLQFLFEYFSETQRNKGNFPGRFSGRQFSNSRSEMNVSTLELGDSALYLCASSLQGDQPQHFGDGTRLSIL.

This clonotype was picked up a small number of times. The rearrangement joins TRBV7-9 to TRBJ1-1, with D unresolved. The CDR3 sequence is 14 residues long. The V gene lost 3 bases and the J gene lost 5 bases, with 13 bases spanning the gap. Germline CDR1 reads SEHNR; CDR2 reads FQNEAQ (reference sequence). This CDR3 is CASSLDLGGTEAFF. The CDR3 DNA follows: TGTGCCAGCAGCTTGGACCTCGGAGGAACTGAAGCTTTCTTT.

This clonotype appeared once. The rearrangement links TRBV9 to TRBJ1-4, with D possibly being TRBD1 (5 bases). Germline lookup yields CDR1 SGDLS and CDR2 YYNGEE. The CDR3 covers 14 residues. Trimming shortened V by 3 bases and J by 4 bases, and 10 bases separated the two germline ends. CDR3 region: CASSGKQGNEKLFF. The CDR3 region has the DNA TGTGCCAGCAGCGGGAAGCAGGGTAATGAAAAACTGTTTTTT.

This clonotype has just a few counts. The chain recombines TRBV5-1 with TRBJ2-2; 7 positions agree with TRBD2. Trimming removed 0 bases from V and 7 bases from J; junction bases left unmatched: 9. CDR3 size: 16 residues. The V gene's germline CDR1 is SGHRS and CDR2 YFSETQ. CDR3 sequence reads: CASSLAVTSNLGELFF. The CDR3, as DNA: TGCGCCAGCAGCTTGGCTGTGACTAGCAATCTCGGGGAGCTGTTTTTT.

This clonotype was observed at least ten times. The V gene is TRBV28, the J gene TRBJ2-5, with TRBD1 matching 10 bases. The ends lost 3 bases at V and 2 bases at J; junction bases unmatched: 3. This CDR3 spans 15 amino acids. Per germline, CDR1 MDHEN and CDR2 SYDVKM. CDR3 coding DNA: TGTGCCAGCAGTTTCGGGACAGGGGCACAAGAGACCCAGTACTTC. It is translated as CASSFGTGAQETQYF.

This clonotype was detected a few times. V gene TRBV24-1 combines with J gene TRBJ2-5, with 11 bases lining up with TRBD2. This CDR3 is built from 17 residues. Germline-derived CDR1 and CDR2 are KGHDR and SFDVKD. V lost 3 bases and J lost 3; bases outside the gene matches: 8. For the CDR3, the DNA is TGTGCCACCAGTGATACATTGACTAGCGGGATTAAAGAGACCCAGTACTTC. Translating it yields CATSDTLTSGIKETQYF.

This clonotype was seen more than once but under ten times. The V and J genes are TRBV20-1 and TRBJ2-1, with 10 bases fitting TRBD1. Per germline, CDR1 DFQATT and CDR2 SNEGSKA (reference sequence). With V trimmed by 5 bases and J by 6 bases, 4 bases remained unmatched. The CDR3 runs to 13 residues. The CDR3 sequence: CSALRTGGNEQFF. CDR3 in DNA: TGCAGTGCTCTCAGGACAGGGGGCAATGAGCAGTTCTTC.

This clonotype showed up many times. The gene calls are TRBV7-2 and TRBJ2-3; D remains ambiguous. The V end was cut by 4 bases, the J end by 3 bases, with 8 bases between. The CDR3 loop spans 13 amino acids. Germline assignment: CDR1 SGHTA and CDR2 FQGNSA. This CDR3 reads CASSSVWTDTQYF. CDR3 nucleotide sequence: TGTGCCAGCAGCTCGGTGTGGACAGATACGCAGTATTTT.

This clonotype has more than one count but fewer than ten. The V call is TRBV24-1, the J call TRBJ2-5, with D possibly being TRBD1 or TRBD2 (5 bases each). This CDR3 region has 15 residues. Germline lookup yields CDR1 KGHDR and CDR2 SFDVKD. The germline V and J ends were trimmed by 5 bases and 1 base, with 13 bases remaining between them. The chain's CDR3 is CATSAQGSGQETQYF. The CDR3 nucleotides are TGTGCCACCAGTGCCCAGGGAAGCGGCCAAGAGACCCAGTACTTC.

This clonotype was observed at least ten times. V and J are TRBV28 and TRBJ2-7; 10 nucleotides agree with TRBD2. The length of the CDR3 is 18 residues. Germline V gene data show CDR1 as MDHEN and CDR2 as SYDVKM. V shed 5 bases and J 2 bases; nucleotides not matched to a gene: 15. Here the CDR3 DNA reads TGTGCCAGCAGTCCAGTCGGGCTAGCGGGAGAAAGGGCCTACGAGCAGTACTTC. It yields the protein CASSPVGLAGERAYEQYF. The full variable domain, in which reference TRBV28 and TRBJ2-7 provide the parts outside the CDR3, is DVKVTQSSRYLVKRTGEKVFLECVQDMDHENMFWYRQDPGLGLRLIYFSYDVKMKEKGDIPEGYSVSREKKERFSLILESASTNQTSMYLCASSPVGLAGERAYEQYFGPGTRLTVT.

Many counts were recorded for this clonotype. The chain carries TRBV6-1 and TRBJ2-3; D possibly corresponds to TRBD2 (6 bases). The CDR3 runs 15 residues. The V gene lost 7 bases and the J gene lost 0 bases, with 14 bases spanning the gap. CDR1 and CDR2 (germline): MNHNS, SASEGT. The CDR3 sequence is CASTWSGSSTDTQYF. Written as DNA, the CDR3 is TGTGCCAGCACCTGGAGCGGGTCTAGCACAGATACGCAGTATTTT.

This clonotype was observed at least ten times. The chain links TRBV7-3 to TRBJ2-3; D is undetermined. This CDR3 is 12 amino acids long. Germline V CDR1 and CDR2: SGHTA, FQGTGA. The germline V and J ends were trimmed by 5 bases and 6 bases, with 9 bases remaining between them. As DNA, the CDR3 is TGTGCCAGCAGCGCTACCGCGGATACGCAGTATTTT. This codes for CASSATADTQYF.

This clonotype was seen many times. The V gene is TRBV18, the J gene TRBJ2-7; no definite D call. The germline V gene has CDR1 KGHSH and CDR2 LQKENI. The CDR3 extends over 13 amino acids. The V end lost 5 bases, the J end lost 3 bases, and 11 bases lay between the germline ends. The CDR3 coding sequence is TGTGCCAGCTCATTACGGACGTTCTACGAGCAGTACTTC. Its protein product is CASSLRTFYEQYF.

This clonotype was seen only once. This sequence joins TRBV19 and TRBJ1-5; tentative D call: TRBD1 (5 bases). Germline-derived CDR1 and CDR2 are LNHDA and SQIVND (reference sequence). V lost 3 bases and J lost 2, with 11 bases in between. The length of the CDR3 is 15 residues. CDR3 region: CASSMYRGGNQPQHF. The CDR3 nucleotides are TGTGCCAGTAGTATGTATAGGGGAGGCAATCAGCCCCAGCATTTT. Filled out from reference TRBV19 and TRBJ1-5, the complete variable domain reads DGGITQSPKYLFRKEGQNVTLSCEQNLNHDAMYWYRQDPGQGLRLIYYSQIVNDFQKGDIAEGYSVSREKKESFPLTVTSAQKNPTAFYLCASSMYRGGNQPQHFGDGTRLSIL.

This clonotype occurred a few times. The V call is TRBV19, the J call TRBJ2-5; maybe TRBD2 (6 bases). The CDR3 contains 13 residues. V was pared by 5 bases and J by 6 bases, with 13 bases between. Germline V gene data show CDR1 as LNHDA and CDR2 as SQIVND (reference sequence). This CDR3 reads CASSQASVKTQYF. CDR3 sequence (DNA): TGTGCCAGTAGTCAGGCTAGCGTAAAGACCCAGTACTTC.

Turning to this clonotype: A much bigger clone sits one base away, suggesting this may be a read error. This rearrangement joins TRBV11-2 to TRBJ2-1, with TRBD2 identical over 11 bases. The CDR3 has 16 residues. V lost 0 bases to trimming and J lost 9 bases; unmatched junction nucleotides: 7. Germline CDR1 is SGHAT and CDR2 is FQNNGV. CDR3 in DNA: TGTGCCAGCAGCTTAGAGCCTAGCGGGGGGTTCAGTGAGCAGTTCTTC. As protein: CASSLEPSGGFSEQFF.

This clonotype was observed a handful of times. This chain uses TRBV7-9 with TRBJ1-4; maybe TRBD1 (6 bases). The CDR3 consists of 13 residues. Trimming took 5 bases from V and 8 from J, leaving 12 bases between them. Per the germline V gene, CDR1 is SEHNR and CDR2 is FQNEAQ (reference sequence). The CDR3 bases are TGTGCCAGCAGCAAGGGGGACGGGGAAAAACTGTTTTTT. It encodes CASSKGDGEKLFF.

This clonotype has ten or more counts. The J gene is TRBJ2-1, the V gene TRBV5-1; 9 positions match TRBD2. This CDR3 has 15 residues. Germline CDR1 is SGHRS and CDR2 is YFSETQ. Unmatched junction bases numbered 4, after V lost 0 bases and J lost 6 bases. As DNA, the CDR3 is TGCGCCAGCAGCTTGGCTCGCGGGAGGGGCAATGAGCAGTTCTTC. Encoded protein: CASSLARGRGNEQFF.

This clonotype was picked up many times. The chain joins TRBV28 to TRBJ1-5; 9 bases match TRBD1. Germline CDR1 MDHEN, CDR2 SYDVKM. Trimming at V came to 3 bases and at J to 6 bases, leaving 9 bases not matched to a gene. The CDR3 runs to 16 residues. Here the CDR3 reads CASSLRTGERGQPQHF. Written as DNA, the CDR3 is TGTGCCAGCAGTTTGCGGACAGGGGAAAGAGGTCAGCCCCAGCATTTT.

This clonotype was seen at least ten times. CDR3 nucleotide sequence: TGCGCCAGCAGCCTTGATCTTGCGGATTTTAGTAAGCAGTTCTTC. Its translation: CASSLDLADFSKQFF. The chain employs TRBV5-1 and TRBJ2-1; D unresolved. Germline V gene sequence: CDR1 SGHRS, CDR2 YFSETQ. Trimming stripped 4 bases from V and 11 bases from J, with 22 bases between. This CDR3 region has 15 residues.

The chain recombines TRBV12-5 with TRBJ2-4, with D possibly being TRBD1 (7 bases). The CDR3 consists of 15 residues. The germline CDR1 and CDR2 sequences are LGHNT and FRNRAP. The ends were cut back, 5 bases at V and 4 bases at J, with 15 bases in the middle. The CDR3 sequence is CASGPGGTEKNIQYF. The CDR3 nucleotides are TGTGCTAGTGGTCCTGGGGGGACAGAAAAAAACATTCAGTACTTC.

This clonotype has a count of ten or more. This sequence joins TRBV12-3 or TRBV12-4 and TRBJ1-3; no definite D call. The V and J ends lost 6 bases and 0 bases respectively, with 9 bases between them. The CDR3 length is 14 residues. CDR3 sequence: CASSSPLSGNTIYF. The CDR3 nucleotides are TGTGCCAGCAGCTCCCCCCTCTCTGGAAACACCATATATTTT.

In regard to this clonotype: Just one base apart from a much larger clone, this may be a read error. V is TRBV11-2 and J is TRBJ2-7; no reliable D call. V was trimmed by 0 bases and J by 6 bases, leaving 9 bases between them. The CDR3 spans 13 residues. Germline values: CDR1 SGHAT, CDR2 FQNNGV. The CDR3 here is CASSLDPPSEQYF. CDR3 bases: TGTGCCAGCAGCTTAGACCCTCCATCCGAGCAGTACTTC.